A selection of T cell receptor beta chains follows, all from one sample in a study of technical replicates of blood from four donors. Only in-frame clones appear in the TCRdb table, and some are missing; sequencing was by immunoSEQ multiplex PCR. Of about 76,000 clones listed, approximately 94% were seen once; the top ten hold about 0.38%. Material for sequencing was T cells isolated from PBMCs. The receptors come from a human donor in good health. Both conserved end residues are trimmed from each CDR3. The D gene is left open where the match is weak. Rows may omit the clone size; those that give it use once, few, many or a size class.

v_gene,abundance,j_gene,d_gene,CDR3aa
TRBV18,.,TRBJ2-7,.,ASFGKRNYEQY
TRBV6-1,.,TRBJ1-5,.,ASSDFLRGQPQH
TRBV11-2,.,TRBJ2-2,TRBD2,ASSSLAGGSGELF
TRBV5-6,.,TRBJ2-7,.,ASSGGVYEQY
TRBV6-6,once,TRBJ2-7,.,ASRELRDNLEQY
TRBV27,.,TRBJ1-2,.,ASSLSAGNYGYT
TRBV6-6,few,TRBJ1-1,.,ASSRTPFISRAEAF
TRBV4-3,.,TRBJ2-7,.,ASSPAAGPLYEQY
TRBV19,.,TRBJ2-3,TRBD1,ASSDPGQATDTQY
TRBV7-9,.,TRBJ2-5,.,ASSPPGSISETQY
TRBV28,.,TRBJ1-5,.,ASSFAQRVIGGNQPQH
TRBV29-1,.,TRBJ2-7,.,SVEVTGGSYEQY
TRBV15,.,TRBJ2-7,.,ATSSALRYEQY
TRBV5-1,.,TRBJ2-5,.,ASSPRGQETQY
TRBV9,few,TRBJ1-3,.,ASSVVATAASGNTIY
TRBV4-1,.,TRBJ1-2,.,ASSRLAGFYYGYT
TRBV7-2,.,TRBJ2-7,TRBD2,ASSLGAGGPYEQY
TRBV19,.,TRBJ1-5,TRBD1,ASSRTGTNQPQH
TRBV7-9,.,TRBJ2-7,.,ASSPKTSGHSYEQY
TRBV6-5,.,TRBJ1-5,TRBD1,ASRPGQNNQPQH
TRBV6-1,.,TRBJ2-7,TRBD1,ASSARTGYEQY
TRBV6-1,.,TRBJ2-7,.,ASTHRALSEQY
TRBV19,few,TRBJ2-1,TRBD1,ASSNTGVNEQF
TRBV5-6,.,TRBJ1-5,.,ASSSFYRVKDQPQH
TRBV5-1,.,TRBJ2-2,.,ASSLDQYGELF
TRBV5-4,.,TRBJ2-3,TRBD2,ASSLPGRADTQY
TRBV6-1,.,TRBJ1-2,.,ASSDSFRGLGYGYT
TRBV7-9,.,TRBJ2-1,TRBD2,ASLRRGSSYNEQF
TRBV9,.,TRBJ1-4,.,ASSVGEGRVEKLF
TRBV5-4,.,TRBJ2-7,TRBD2,ASSFEREIPYEQY
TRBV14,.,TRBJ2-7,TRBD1,ASGPGQGFRHEQY
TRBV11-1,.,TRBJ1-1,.,ASSPRGYSTEAF
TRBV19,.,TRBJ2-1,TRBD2,ASSITGTSINEQF
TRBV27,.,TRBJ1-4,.,AGGENEKLF
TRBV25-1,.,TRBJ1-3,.,AMLGPIY
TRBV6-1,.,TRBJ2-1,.,ASTLRGDSWNEQF
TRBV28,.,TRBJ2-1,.,ASRDGYGNEQF
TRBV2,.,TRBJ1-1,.,ASSENGGTEAF
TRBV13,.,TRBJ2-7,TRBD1,ASSSFLTGYEQY
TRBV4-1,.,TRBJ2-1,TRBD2,ASRVAGGYDNEQF
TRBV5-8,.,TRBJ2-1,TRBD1,ASSLGIGQGDEQF
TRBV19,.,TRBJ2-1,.,ASSSGLSYNEQF
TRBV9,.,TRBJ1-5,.,ASSQLAGSAQH
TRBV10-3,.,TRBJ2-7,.,AISGTGRGGGEQY
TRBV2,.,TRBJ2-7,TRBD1,ASSPTPGQVIGEQY
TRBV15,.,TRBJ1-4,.,ATSNRVGEKLF
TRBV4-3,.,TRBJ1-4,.,ASSQVGAWQGREKLF
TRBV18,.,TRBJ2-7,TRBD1,ASSPTDRVDLSSLYEQY
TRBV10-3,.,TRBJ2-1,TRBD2,AIKRVGTSGNNEQF
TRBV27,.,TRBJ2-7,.,ASSYTGSSNEQY
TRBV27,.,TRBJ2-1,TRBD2,ASSQLAGESYEQF
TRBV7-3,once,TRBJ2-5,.,ASSDNWWETQY
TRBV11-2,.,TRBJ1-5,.,ASSLSGEGMPQH
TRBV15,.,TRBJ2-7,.,ATSETEMNYEQY
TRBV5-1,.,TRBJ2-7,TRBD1,ASSADRDYEQY
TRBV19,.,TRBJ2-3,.,ASTPTPSTDTQY
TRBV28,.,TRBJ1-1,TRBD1,ASSSTGWGTEAF
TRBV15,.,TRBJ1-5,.,ATSRSTGLPQH